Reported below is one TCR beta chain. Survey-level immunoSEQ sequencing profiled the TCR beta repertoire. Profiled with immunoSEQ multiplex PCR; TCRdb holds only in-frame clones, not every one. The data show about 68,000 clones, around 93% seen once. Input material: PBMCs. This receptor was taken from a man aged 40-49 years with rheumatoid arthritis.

The CDR3 DNA is TGTGCCACCAGCGGTGACAGGCGTCAGGGCTACACCTTC. Its protein product is CATSGDRRQGYTF. The chain joins TRBV15 to TRBJ1-2, with D perhaps TRBD1 (6 bases). CDR1 is LNHNV, CDR2 YYDKDF, per germline (reference sequence). Trimming left V 5 bases short and J 8 bases short, with 15 bases between. The CDR3 extends over 13 amino acids.